Listed below are T cell receptor beta chains from one sample, sequenced in a study of cytomegalovirus exposure and HLA in healthy donors. Clones were sequenced by immunoSEQ multiplex PCR, and TCRdb holds only the in-frame ones, with some missing. The sample yields some 150,000 clones, 81% seen once. The sequencing sample was made of PBMCs. These receptors were obtained from a woman aged 18-30 years in good health and CMV-seropositive. The CDR3 runs from the conserved cysteine through the conserved F or W. The order of the fields is V gene, clone size, J gene, D gene, CDR3 DNA, CDR3 protein. The D gene is left open where the match is weak. Expanded clones get a size class; other rows say once, few or many, or leave the size out.

v_call: TRBV25-1; clone_size: NA; j_call: TRBJ2-5; d_call: TRBD1; cdr3_nt: TGTGCCAGCAGTGATCGGGACAGGGGAACAGAGACCCAGTACTTC; cdr3_aa: CASSDRDRGTETQYF
v_call: TRBV28; clone_size: NA; j_call: TRBJ2-7; d_call: NA; cdr3_nt: TGTGCCAGCAGGCGAGCATACGAGCAGTACTTC; cdr3_aa: CASRRAYEQYF
v_call: TRBV6-4; clone_size: NA; j_call: TRBJ2-7; d_call: NA; cdr3_nt: TGTGCCAGCAGTGAATCCCCATCCTACGAGCAGTACTTC; cdr3_aa: CASSESPSYEQYF
v_call: TRBV7-7; clone_size: NA; j_call: TRBJ2-3; d_call: TRBD1; cdr3_nt: TGTGCCAGCAGCGGAGACCCCTCCGGGACAGGGGGCACAGATACGCAGTATTTT; cdr3_aa: CASSGDPSGTGGTDTQYF
v_call: TRBV7-9; clone_size: NA; j_call: TRBJ1-5; d_call: NA; cdr3_nt: TGTGCCAGCAGCTTATCAGGGTCTTACCAGCCCCAGCATTTT; cdr3_aa: CASSLSGSYQPQHF
v_call: TRBV6-1; clone_size: NA; j_call: TRBJ2-7; d_call: TRBD2; cdr3_nt: TGTGCCAGCAGTGAAGGCTCGGGGGGGGACTACGAGCAGTACTTC; cdr3_aa: CASSEGSGGDYEQYF
v_call: TRBV7-3; clone_size: NA; j_call: TRBJ1-1; d_call: TRBD1; cdr3_nt: TGTGCCAGCAGCTTATCACCAGGGGGCGACGCTTTCTTT; cdr3_aa: CASSLSPGGDAFF
v_call: TRBV7-2; clone_size: NA; j_call: TRBJ1-2; d_call: TRBD1; cdr3_nt: TGTGCCAGCAGTAGACGTTACCGGGACAGAGACTATGGCTACACCTTC; cdr3_aa: CASSRRYRDRDYGYTF
v_call: TRBV19; clone_size: NA; j_call: TRBJ2-7; d_call: TRBD1; cdr3_nt: TGTGCCAGTAGTTCAGGGGGAGACCAGTACTTC; cdr3_aa: CASSSGGDQYF
v_call: TRBV9; clone_size: few; j_call: TRBJ2-2; d_call: TRBD2; cdr3_nt: TGTGCCAGCAGCGTGGAACTAGCGGGGCGGTTCGGGGAGCTGTTTTTT; cdr3_aa: CASSVELAGRFGELFF